This TCR beta chain appears in the sequencing data of a study of OX40 agonist ivuxolimab in advanced cancers. V shed 6 bases and J 4 bases; nucleotides not matched to a gene: 7. The CDR3 spans 15 residues. From germline, CDR1 is LNHDA and CDR2 SQIVND (reference sequence). Profiling relied on immunoSEQ multiplex PCR, and the TCRdb table lists in-frame clones only, not all of them. The sample has some 33,000 clones, approximately 90% seen once. This sequence joins TRBV19 and TRBJ1-4; 8 bases agree with TRBD1. Sequencing was performed on CD4+ or CD8+ T cells sorted from blood, taken in a trial of the OX40 agonist ivuxolimab. The TCR was taken from an adult with an advanced solid tumor such as melanoma, head and neck, liver or kidney cancer. The CDR3 sequence: CASSYGQGLNEKLFF. CDR3 nucleotide sequence: TGTGCCAGTAGCTACGGACAGGGCCTTAATGAAAAACTGTTTTTT.